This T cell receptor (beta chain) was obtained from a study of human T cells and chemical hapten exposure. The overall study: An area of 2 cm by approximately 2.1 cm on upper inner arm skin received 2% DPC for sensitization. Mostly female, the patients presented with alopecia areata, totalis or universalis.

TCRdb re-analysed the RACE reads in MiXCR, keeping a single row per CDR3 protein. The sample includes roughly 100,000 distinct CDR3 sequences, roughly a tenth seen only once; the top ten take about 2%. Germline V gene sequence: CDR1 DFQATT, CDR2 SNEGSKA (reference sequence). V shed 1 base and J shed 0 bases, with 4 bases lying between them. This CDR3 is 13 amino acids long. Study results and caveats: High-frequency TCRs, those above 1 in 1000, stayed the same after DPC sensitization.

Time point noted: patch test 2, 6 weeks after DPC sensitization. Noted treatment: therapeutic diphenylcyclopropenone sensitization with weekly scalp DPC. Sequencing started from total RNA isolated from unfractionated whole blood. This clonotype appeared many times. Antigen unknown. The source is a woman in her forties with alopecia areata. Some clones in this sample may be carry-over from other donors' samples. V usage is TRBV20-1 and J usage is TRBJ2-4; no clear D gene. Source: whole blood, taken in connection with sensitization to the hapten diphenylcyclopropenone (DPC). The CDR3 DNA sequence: TGCAGTGCTAGAGGGGAAGCCAAAAACATTCAGTACTTC. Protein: CSARGEAKNIQYF.